This T cell receptor beta chain was sequenced in a study of cytomegalovirus exposure and HLA in healthy donors. The method was immunoSEQ multiplex PCR; TCRdb's version includes in-frame clones alone and lacks a portion of them. In the table there are some 350,000 clones, 87% of which are singletons. The germline V and J ends were trimmed by 1 base and 3 bases, with 7 bases remaining between them. Germline CDR1 GTSNPN, CDR2 SVGIG (reference sequence). The length of the CDR3 is 12 residues. Sequenced material: PBMCs. The chain has TRBV30 and TRBJ2-7; D remains unclear. This sequence originates from a young woman in good health and CMV-seropositive. The DNA for the CDR3 is TGTGCCTGGAGTGGACTCCACTACGAGCAGTACTTC. Encoded protein: CAWSGLHYEQYF.